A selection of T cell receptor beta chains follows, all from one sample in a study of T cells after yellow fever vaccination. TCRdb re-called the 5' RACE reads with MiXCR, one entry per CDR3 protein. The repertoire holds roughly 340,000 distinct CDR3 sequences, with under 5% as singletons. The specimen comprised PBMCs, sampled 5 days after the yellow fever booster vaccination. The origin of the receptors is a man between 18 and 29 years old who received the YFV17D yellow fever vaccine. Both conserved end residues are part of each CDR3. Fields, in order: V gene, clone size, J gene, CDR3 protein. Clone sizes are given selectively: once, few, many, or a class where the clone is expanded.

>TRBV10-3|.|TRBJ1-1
CAISGGNRERAFF
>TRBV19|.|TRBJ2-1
CASSRRTNYNEQFF
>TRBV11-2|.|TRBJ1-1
CASSISYSYGEAFF
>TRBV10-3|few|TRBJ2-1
CAISGGTGSYNEQFF
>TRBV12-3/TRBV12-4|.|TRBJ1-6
CASSWRGNGSPLHF
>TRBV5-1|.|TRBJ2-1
CASSLVRGRNNEQFF
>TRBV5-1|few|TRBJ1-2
CASSSSEQGGYTF
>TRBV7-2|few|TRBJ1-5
CASSLRDSVNQPQHF
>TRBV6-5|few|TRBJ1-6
CASNPYVNSPLHF
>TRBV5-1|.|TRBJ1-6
CASSLAPTGSSYNSPLHF
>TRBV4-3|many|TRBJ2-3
CASSQDWGRTDTQYF
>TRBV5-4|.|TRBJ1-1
CASSSSSNTEAFF
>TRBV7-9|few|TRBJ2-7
CASSWTSGVGYEQYF
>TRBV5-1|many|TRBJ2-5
CASSPLSGMETQYF
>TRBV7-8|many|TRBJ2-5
CASSQVVAGGETQYF
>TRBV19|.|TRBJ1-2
CASSIRSYGYTF
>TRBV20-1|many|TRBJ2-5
CSAPPATSGGTTQETQYF
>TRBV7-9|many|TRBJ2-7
CASSPDNYEQYF
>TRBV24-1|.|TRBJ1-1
CATSDSPGTGATEAFF
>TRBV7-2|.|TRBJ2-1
CASSLDGTSRNEQFF
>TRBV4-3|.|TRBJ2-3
CASSQEGRRADTQYF
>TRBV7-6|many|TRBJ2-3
CASSFRGQSITDTQYF
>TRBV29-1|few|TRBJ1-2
CSVVVGAYGYTF
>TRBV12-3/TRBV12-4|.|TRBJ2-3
CASIPRWGASTDTQYF
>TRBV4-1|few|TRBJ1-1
CASSQPDVEAFF
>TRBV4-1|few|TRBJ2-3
CASSQGGSPRSTDTQYF
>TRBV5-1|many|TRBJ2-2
CASPPSGGHTGELFF
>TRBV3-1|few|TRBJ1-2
CASSQGQTGDYGYTF
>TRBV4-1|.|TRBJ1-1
CASSQGEGDMNTEAFF
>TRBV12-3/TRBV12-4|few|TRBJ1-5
CASSFMGSPRQPQHF
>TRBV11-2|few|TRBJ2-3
CASSLGPRPTDTQYF
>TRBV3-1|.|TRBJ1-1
CASSLFGGGNTEAFF
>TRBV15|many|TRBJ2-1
CATSRIRPGQASSYNEQFF
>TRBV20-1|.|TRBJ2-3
CSASWKGGGTDTQYF
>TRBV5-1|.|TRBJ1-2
CASSGGNSNYGYTF
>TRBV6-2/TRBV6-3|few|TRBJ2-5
CASSPRAVQETQYF
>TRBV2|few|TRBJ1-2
CASGSRQEGYTF
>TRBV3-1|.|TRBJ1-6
CASSRTGAAYNSPLHF
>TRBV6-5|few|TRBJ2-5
CASKVWDRAIQETQYF
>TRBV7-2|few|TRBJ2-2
CASSKTGTENTGELFF
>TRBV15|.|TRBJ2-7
CATSRGGSSYEQYF
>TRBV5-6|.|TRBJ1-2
CASSLLEGYYGYTF
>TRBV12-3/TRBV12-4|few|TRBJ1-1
CASSLFDDRAFF
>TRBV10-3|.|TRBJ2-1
CAISESGGEQFF